The 22 T cell receptor beta chains listed next were all sequenced from one sample in a study of beta chain features in type 1 diabetes. Antigen specificity for these receptors is unknown. Findings and limits, study-wide: The study found moderately but significantly shorter TCRB CDR3s in all four CD4+ subsets of Type 1 diabetes patients.

Expressed TCRB transcripts got sequenced, as all isolated RNA was reverse transcribed. Libraries were prepared by immunoSEQ multiplex PCR; TCRdb keeps only in-frame clonotypes and omits some of them. The sample gives 55,000 to 80,000 clones, around 49% of which show up once; 0.7% is in the top ten. The source material was central memory CD4+ T cells from blood. The origin of the receptors is a man aged 30 to 45 with type 1 diabetes.

The rearrangement uses TRBV5-1 and TRBJ1-1; no definite D call. Looked up from germline, CDR1 is SGHRS and CDR2 is YFSETQ. V shed 4 bases and J shed 0 bases, with 7 bases lying between them. The CDR3 is made up of 13 amino acids. The CDR3 nucleotides are TGCGCCAGCAGCGGCACCATGAACACTGAAGCTTTCTTT. Its translation: CASSGTMNTEAFF.

The chain combines TRBV27 with TRBJ1-6; 7 nucleotides match TRBD1. CDR1 is MNHEY and CDR2 is SMNVEV in the germline V gene (reference sequence). The V and J ends lost 6 bases and 14 bases, in that order; junction bases with no gene match: 7. The CDR3 is 12 residues long. The CDR3 region is CASRLIQGTLHF. The CDR3 DNA reads TGTGCCAGCAGATTGATACAGGGGACCCTCCACTTT.

This sequence joins TRBV5-4 and TRBJ2-7; possibly TRBD1 for D (5 bases). CDR3 length equals 13 residues. Trimming took off 0 bases at V and 6 bases at J, with 10 bases between the two ends. CDR1 is SGHNT, CDR2 YYREEE, per germline (reference sequence). The CDR3 sequence: CASSLDPGREQYF. In nucleotides, the CDR3 is TGTGCCAGCAGCTTGGACCCAGGGCGCGAGCAGTACTTC.

The CDR3 coding sequence is TGTGCCAGCAGTTACTCGAGACGACAGCCCAACTATGGCTACACCTTC. As protein: CASSYSRRQPNYGYTF. This chain joins TRBV6-5 and TRBJ1-2, with D tentatively TRBD1 (5 bases). This CDR3 has 16 amino acids. The germline V and J ends were trimmed by 0 bases and 2 bases, with 13 bases remaining between them. CDR1 is MNHEY, CDR2 SVGAGI, per germline.

This clone turned up a few times. The chain uses TRBV2 and TRBJ2-5; 7 nucleotides agree with TRBD2. Germline V gene sequence: CDR1 SNHLY, CDR2 FYNNEI. The CDR3 has 13 amino acids. J was trimmed by 1 base and V by 7 bases; bases with no gene match: 3. CDR3 in DNA: TGTGCCAGCACTAGGACTAGCCAAGAGACCCAGTACTTC. Translating it yields CASTRTSQETQYF.

The chain links TRBV29-1 to TRBJ2-1; 7 bases line up with TRBD1. The CDR3 is made up of 12 amino acids. V lost 8 bases and J lost 6; bases outside the gene matches: 7. CDR1 and CDR2 from the germline V gene are SQVTM and ANQGSEA. The CDR3 is CSSRAGGNEQFF. As DNA, the CDR3 is TGCAGCTCCAGGGCAGGGGGCAATGAGCAGTTCTTC.

V gene TRBV7-8 combines with J gene TRBJ1-2; no firm D call. Germline CDR1 SGHVS, CDR2 FQNEAQ. Between the trimmed V and J ends, which lost 2 bases and 4 bases, there was a span of 17 bases. The CDR3 has 16 residues. The CDR3 region is CASSLKEGFSPYGYTF. CDR3 in DNA: TGTGCCAGCAGCTTAAAGGAGGGATTTTCCCCCTATGGCTACACCTTC.

The chain links TRBV29-1 to TRBJ2-7; perhaps TRBD1 as D (7 bases). The CDR3 runs 15 residues. Deletions cut 6 bases from V and 3 bases from J, with 21 bases between. CDR1 is SQVTM and CDR2 is ANQGSEA in the germline V gene. The CDR3 loop is CSVGKLTGTYYEQYF. CDR3 bases: TGCAGCGTGGGGAAGTTGACAGGGACTTACTACGAGCAGTACTTC.

In its sample, this clone was seen a few times. The chain joins TRBV5-1 to TRBJ2-3, with a weak D call TRBD2 (6 bases). The CDR3 is made up of 16 amino acids. CDR1 SGHRS and CDR2 YFSETQ come from the germline V gene. The ends were cut back, 0 bases at V and 1 base at J, with 12 bases in the middle. The CDR3 reads CASSLVGGEGTDTQYF. In nucleotides, the CDR3 is TGCGCCAGCAGCTTGGTCGGCGGGGAAGGCACAGATACGCAGTATTTT.

The rearrangement joins TRBV10-3 to TRBJ1-6, with no clear D. V lost 2 bases and J lost 7, with 15 bases in between. Germline lookup yields CDR1 ENHRY and CDR2 SYGVKD. The CDR3 spans 16 residues. CDR3 nucleotides: TGTGCCATCAGTGAGACCCCGGGAGAGTCCAATTCACCCCTCCACTTT. Translating it yields CAISETPGESNSPLHF.

The V and J genes are TRBV7-9 and TRBJ1-6; 9 bases line up with TRBD1. This CDR3 has 17 residues. Germline loops: CDR1 SEHNR, CDR2 FQNEAQ (reference sequence). The V gene end was trimmed by 4 bases and the J gene end by 7 bases; junction bases not matched to a gene: 11. The CDR3 reads CASSSDTGGLLNSPLHF. In nucleotides, the CDR3 is TGTGCCAGCAGCTCCGATACAGGGGGCTTACTGAATTCACCCCTCCACTTT.

As to this clone: The junction and the germline gene differ at one end; a read error may be behind it. The chain uses TRBV7-7 and TRBJ2-5, with 7 bases lining up with TRBD1. Per germline, CDR1 SSHAT and CDR2 FNYEAQ (reference sequence). CDR3 length: 16 amino acids. DNA for the CDR3: TGTGCTAGCAGCCCGAGACGGTCAGGGGGCCAAGAGACCCAGTACTTC. It encodes CASSPRRSGGQETQYF.

The chain links TRBV11-2 to TRBJ2-7, with a possible D match to TRBD1 (5 bases). CDR1 is SGHAT, CDR2 FQNNGV, per germline. The CDR3 length is 15 residues. Trimming stripped 8 bases from V and 1 base from J, with 18 bases between. The CDR3 loop is CASSQTGKSSYEQYF. CDR3 bases: TGTGCCAGCTCCCAAACAGGCAAATCTTCCTACGAGCAGTACTTC.

This chain uses TRBV19 with TRBJ2-7; 7 positions match TRBD1. The germline CDR1 and CDR2 sequences are LNHDA and SQIVND (reference sequence). The CDR3 loop spans 15 amino acids. V shed 5 bases, J shed 0 bases, and the junction held 7 bases outside the gene matches. Here the CDR3 reads CASSARTGLSYEQYF. As DNA, the CDR3 is TGTGCCAGTAGTGCTCGGACAGGTCTCTCCTACGAGCAGTACTTC.

This clone was found a few times. V gene TRBV7-9 combines with J gene TRBJ2-3, with TRBD1 as a possible D gene (6 bases). Germline V gives CDR1 SEHNR, CDR2 FQNEAQ (reference sequence). The V end was cut by 4 bases, the J end by 5 bases, with 19 bases between. The CDR3 is made up of 16 amino acids. CDR3 sequence: CASSSQGTGRGDTQYF. The CDR3 DNA sequence: TGTGCCAGCAGCTCCCAGGGAACCGGCAGGGGAGATACGCAGTATTTT.

The chain couples TRBV10-3 to TRBJ2-3; TRBD1 matches 7 bases. The CDR3 sequence is 14 residues long. V lost 6 bases, J lost 6 bases, and 9 bases stayed unmatched. Germline-derived CDR1 and CDR2 are ENHRY and SYGVKD. In DNA, the CDR3 is TGTGCCATCAGGACAGGGTCTCCCGGGGATACGCAGTATTTT. It yields the protein CAIRTGSPGDTQYF.

This clone has just a few counts. CDR3 nucleotides: TGTGCCAGTAGTATGGACAGGGGAGACGGTGGCTACACCTTC. This translates into CASSMDRGDGGYTF. This chain joins TRBV19 and TRBJ1-2; the match to TRBD1 covers 9 bases. V was pared by 3 bases and J by 7 bases, with 6 bases of the junction left unmatched. This CDR3 comprises 14 residues. The germline V gene encodes CDR1 LNHDA and CDR2 SQIVND (reference sequence). Drawing the rest from reference TRBV19 and TRBJ1-2, the complete variable domain is DGGITQSPKYLFRKEGQNVTLSCEQNLNHDAMYWYRQDPGQGLRLIYYSQIVNDFQKGDIAEGYSVSREKKESFPLTVTSAQKNPTAFYLCASSMDRGDGGYTFGSGTRLTVV.

This clone was observed a handful of times. The gene calls are TRBV29-1 and TRBJ2-1; 11 bases align to TRBD2. V trimming: 7 bases; J trimming: 5 bases; junction bases outside the gene matches: 1. Germline V CDR1 and CDR2: SQVTM, ANQGSEA. The CDR3 is made up of 12 amino acids. CDR3 DNA: TGCAGCGCGACTAGCGGGAACAATGAGCAGTTCTTC. Its translation is CSATSGNNEQFF.

This clone was counted a few times. The rearrangement uses TRBV25-1 and TRBJ2-7; D not certain. Germline V gene sequence: CDR1 MGHDK, CDR2 SYGVNS. CDR3 length: 13 residues. Trimming removed 3 bases from V and 0 bases from J, with 6 bases in between. The CDR3 coding sequence is TGTGCCAGCAGTGATCAGAACTCCTACGAGCAGTACTTC. It is translated as CASSDQNSYEQYF.

This sequence joins TRBV2 and TRBJ2-3, with D perhaps matching TRBD2 (6 bases). The CDR3 is 15 residues long. Looked up from germline, CDR1 is SNHLY and CDR2 is FYNNEI. V was clipped by 6 bases and J by 0 bases, with 13 bases between them. This CDR3 reads CASRGVGGSTDTQYF. As DNA, the CDR3 is TGTGCCAGCAGGGGGGTGGGGGGTAGCACAGATACGCAGTATTTT.

The J gene is TRBJ1-2, the V gene TRBV6-1, with 12 bases that match TRBD1. V shed 4 bases and J 0 bases; nucleotides not matched to a gene: 6. Germline V gene lookup returns CDR1 MNHNS and CDR2 SASEGT. The CDR3 has 17 amino acids. CDR3 sequence reads: CASSATGQGATNYGYTF. The CDR3 bases are TGTGCCAGCAGTGCCACGGGACAGGGGGCGACTAACTATGGCTACACCTTC.

V usage is TRBV5-1 and J usage is TRBJ2-5, with 7 bases that match TRBD2. This CDR3 is built from 14 residues. Germline V gene lookup returns CDR1 SGHRS and CDR2 YFSETQ. The V segment lost 4 bases and the J segment 2 bases; nucleotides outside the gene matches: 5. The CDR3 spells CASSPVAGQETQYF. The CDR3 nucleotides read TGCGCCAGCAGCCCCGTAGCGGGTCAAGAGACCCAGTACTTC. Based on the CDR3 plus reference TRBV5-1 and TRBJ2-5, the full variable domain is KAGVTQTPRYLIKTRGQQVTLSCSPISGHRSVSWYQQTPGQGLQFLFEYFSETQRNKGNFPGRFSGRQFSNSRSEMNVSTLELGDSALYLCASSPVAGQETQYFGPGTRLLVL.